The following is a T cell receptor beta chain sequence with its context. As an off-target read in a library built for alpha chains, this beta chain has a frequency of little significance. Germline CDR1 and CDR2: MNHEY and SMNVEV (reference sequence). The CDR3 has 16 residues. With V trimmed by 5 bases and J by 7 bases, 7 bases remained unmatched. This sample is part of a study of spatial heterogeneity in lung cancer. As for the study in general: Fewer alpha-chain than beta-chain sequences were consistently detected.

Every individual TCR cDNA molecule carried its own unique molecular identifier, which allowed correction of PCR and sequencing errors. TCRdb re-analysed the 5' RACE reads in MiXCR, keeping a single row per CDR3 protein. The table shows around 910 distinct CDR3 sequences, with about 40% occurring only once. This sample's time point: sample taken at primary tumor resection. The donors were about 67 patients with non-small cell lung cancer that was early-stage and untreated. Sequencing was performed on whole RNA extracted from tumor and nontumor lung tissue, or from frozen PBMC, and the material was left unsorted.

The receptor's source is a male donor with early-stage non-small cell lung cancer. The material sequenced was normal lung tissue next to the tumor, taken at surgery. The rearrangement uses TRBV27 and TRBJ2-2; 13 nucleotides match TRBD2. The CDR3: CASSKGLAGVVGELFF. The CDR3 DNA reads TGTGCCAGCAGTAAAGGACTAGCGGGAGTGGTCGGGGAGCTGTTTTTT.